Listed below are T cell receptor beta chains from one sample, sequenced in a study of T cell changes during pregnancy in multiple sclerosis. The assay was immunoSEQ multiplex PCR, and TCRdb's table has in-frame clones only and misses some. Here the sample spans over 60,000 clones, 90% to 95% being singletons. The sample was CD4+ T cells from peripheral blood mononuclear cells, taken in the third trimester of pregnancy. The origin of the receptors is a female donor in good health, enrolled as a control in a pregnancy study. The CDR3 runs from the conserved cysteine through the conserved F or W. Each record gives: V gene, clone size, J gene, D gene, CDR3 protein, CDR3 DNA. A D gene is named only where the DNA matches it firmly. Where a row states a size, it is once, few, many or the class of an expanded clone; other rows omit it.

V gene: TRBV19
clone size: once
J gene: TRBJ2-4
D gene: .
CDR3 protein: CASSISSLNIQYF
CDR3 DNA: TGTGCCAGTAGTATATCAAGCTTAAACATTCAGTACTTC

V gene: TRBV6-1
clone size: .
J gene: TRBJ2-1
D gene: TRBD2
CDR3 protein: CASSQGLAGGHINEQFF
CDR3 DNA: TGTGCCAGCAGTCAAGGACTAGCGGGGGGCCATATCAATGAGCAGTTCTTC

V gene: TRBV7-8
clone size: .
J gene: TRBJ1-5
D gene: .
CDR3 protein: CASSPRDIYQPQHF
CDR3 DNA: TGTGCCAGCAGCCCCCGGGACATTTATCAGCCCCAGCATTTT

V gene: TRBV20-1
clone size: .
J gene: TRBJ1-4
D gene: .
CDR3 protein: CSAERGEKLFF
CDR3 DNA: TGCAGTGCCGAGAGGGGGGAAAAACTGTTTTTT

V gene: TRBV6-5
clone size: .
J gene: TRBJ2-1
D gene: TRBD2
CDR3 protein: CASTTPGGEQFF
CDR3 DNA: TGTGCCAGCACCACCCCGGGGGGGGAGCAGTTCTTC

V gene: TRBV2
clone size: .
J gene: TRBJ2-1
D gene: .
CDR3 protein: CASTQEAGLYNEQFF
CDR3 DNA: TGTGCCAGCACTCAAGAGGCCGGACTCTACAATGAGCAGTTCTTC

V gene: TRBV5-4
clone size: .
J gene: TRBJ2-5
D gene: TRBD1
CDR3 protein: CASSYRTGEGETQYF
CDR3 DNA: TGTGCCAGCAGCTATCGGACAGGGGAAGGGGAGACCCAGTACTTC

V gene: TRBV5-4
clone size: .
J gene: TRBJ2-7
D gene: .
CDR3 protein: CASSLESQGSEQYF
CDR3 DNA: TGTGCCAGCAGCTTGGAATCTCAGGGGAGCGAGCAGTACTTC

V gene: TRBV25-1
clone size: .
J gene: TRBJ1-5
D gene: .
CDR3 protein: CASSEQGWNQPQHF
CDR3 DNA: TGTGCCAGCAGTGAACAGGGTTGGAATCAGCCCCAGCATTTT

V gene: TRBV13
clone size: .
J gene: TRBJ2-7
D gene: .
CDR3 protein: CASSAGPGPPSSTYEQYF
CDR3 DNA: TGTGCCAGCAGCGCGGGACCGGGACCCCCCTCAAGCACCTACGAGCAGTACTTC

V gene: TRBV19
clone size: .
J gene: TRBJ1-5
D gene: .
CDR3 protein: CASSIAGQGYQPQHF
CDR3 DNA: TGTGCCAGTAGTATAGCAGGCCAGGGATATCAGCCCCAGCATTTT

V gene: TRBV2
clone size: .
J gene: TRBJ2-7
D gene: TRBD1
CDR3 protein: CASRQGQGPTYEQYF
CDR3 DNA: TGTGCCAGCAGACAAGGACAGGGGCCAACCTACGAGCAGTACTTC

V gene: TRBV6-1
clone size: .
J gene: TRBJ2-7
D gene: TRBD1
CDR3 protein: CASSPRQGAAYEQYF
CDR3 DNA: TGTGCCAGCAGTCCCAGACAGGGTGCGGCCTACGAGCAGTACTTC

V gene: TRBV2
clone size: .
J gene: TRBJ1-2
D gene: .
CDR3 protein: CASSDSTGYYGYTF
CDR3 DNA: TGTGCCAGCAGTGACTCTACAGGCTACTATGGCTACACCTTC

V gene: TRBV30
clone size: .
J gene: TRBJ1-2
D gene: .
CDR3 protein: CAWKALDIVYGYTF
CDR3 DNA: TGTGCCTGGAAGGCCCTGGACATCGTCTATGGCTACACCTTC

V gene: TRBV4-2
clone size: .
J gene: TRBJ2-3
D gene: TRBD2
CDR3 protein: CASSQEPHQRGVADTQYF
CDR3 DNA: TGTGCCAGCAGCCAAGAGCCCCACCAGCGGGGGGTTGCAGATACGCAGTATTTT

V gene: TRBV2
clone size: .
J gene: TRBJ2-5
D gene: .
CDR3 protein: CASREEVETQYF
CDR3 DNA: TGTGCCAGCAGGGAGGAGGTTGAGACCCAGTACTTC

V gene: TRBV9
clone size: once
J gene: TRBJ2-5
D gene: TRBD2
CDR3 protein: CASSIRGGQETQYF
CDR3 DNA: TGTGCCAGCAGCATTCGGGGGGGCCAAGAGACCCAGTACTTC

V gene: TRBV7-2
clone size: .
J gene: TRBJ2-7
D gene: TRBD1
CDR3 protein: CASRPGTGHYEQYF
CDR3 DNA: TGTGCCAGCAGACCCGGGACAGGGCACTACGAGCAGTACTTC

V gene: TRBV18
clone size: .
J gene: TRBJ2-7
D gene: TRBD1
CDR3 protein: CASSRGQGSTYEQYF
CDR3 DNA: TGTGCCAGCTCCCGGGGACAGGGGTCAACCTACGAGCAGTACTTC

V gene: TRBV7-8
clone size: .
J gene: TRBJ1-1
D gene: .
CDR3 protein: CASSRGGNTEAFF
CDR3 DNA: TGTGCCAGCAGCCGGGGGGGGAACACTGAAGCTTTCTTT

V gene: TRBV19
clone size: .
J gene: TRBJ1-2
D gene: TRBD1
CDR3 protein: CASSRQGRNYGYTF
CDR3 DNA: TGTGCCAGTAGCCGACAGGGTCGTAACTATGGCTACACCTTC

V gene: TRBV9
clone size: .
J gene: TRBJ2-5
D gene: TRBD2
CDR3 protein: CASSLGLAGGETQYF
CDR3 DNA: TGTGCCAGCAGCTTGGGACTAGCGGGGGGAGAGACCCAGTACTTC

V gene: TRBV19
clone size: .
J gene: TRBJ2-7
D gene: .
CDR3 protein: CASSTNRPSLGYEQYF
CDR3 DNA: TGTGCCAGTAGTACAAACCGACCAAGCCTAGGCTACGAGCAGTACTTC

V gene: TRBV2
clone size: .
J gene: TRBJ2-1
D gene: TRBD1
CDR3 protein: CASSEGTGYNEQFF
CDR3 DNA: TGTGCCAGCAGTGAGGGGACAGGGTACAATGAGCAGTTCTTC

V gene: TRBV5-4
clone size: few
J gene: TRBJ2-3
D gene: .
CDR3 protein: CASSASQGGVADTQYF
CDR3 DNA: TGTGCCAGCAGCGCCTCTCAGGGGGGCGTGGCAGATACGCAGTATTTT

V gene: TRBV6-4
clone size: few
J gene: TRBJ2-2
D gene: .
CDR3 protein: CASSLESTGELFF
CDR3 DNA: TGTGCCAGCAGCCTGGAGAGCACCGGGGAGCTGTTTTTT

V gene: TRBV27
clone size: .
J gene: TRBJ2-7
D gene: TRBD1
CDR3 protein: CASSAPRGQGALLSYEQYF
CDR3 DNA: TGTGCCAGCAGTGCCCCCCGAGGACAGGGGGCCCTTCTTTCCTACGAGCAGTACTTC

V gene: TRBV19
clone size: .
J gene: TRBJ1-5
D gene: .
CDR3 protein: CASSYRQNLSNQPQHF
CDR3 DNA: TGTGCCAGTAGTTATCGACAGAACCTTAGCAATCAGCCCCAGCATTTT

V gene: TRBV5-8
clone size: .
J gene: TRBJ1-5
D gene: TRBD1
CDR3 protein: CASSFWDRNQPQHF
CDR3 DNA: TGTGCCAGCAGCTTTTGGGACAGAAATCAGCCCCAGCATTTT

V gene: TRBV5-1
clone size: once
J gene: TRBJ1-6
D gene: .
CDR3 protein: CASSLAGAFYNSPLHF
CDR3 DNA: TGCGCCAGCAGCTTGGCTGGGGCCTTCTATAATTCACCCCTCCACTTT

V gene: TRBV7-8
clone size: .
J gene: TRBJ2-2
D gene: TRBD2
CDR3 protein: CASSQPSGGNTGELFF
CDR3 DNA: TGTGCCAGCAGCCAGCCAAGCGGGGGGAACACCGGGGAGCTGTTTTTT